The 17 T cell receptor beta chains given below trace back to one sample, sequenced in a study of metastatic and nonmetastatic thyroid tumors. None of the patients had undergone any treatment ahead of thyroid surgery. With MiXCR, TCRdb reprocessed the PCR reads. Of about 50,000 clones listed, about 20% were seen once; the top ten hold roughly 3.7%. Sequenced material: blood. The source is a female donor with papillary thyroid cancer or a benign thyroid nodule (not recorded which). Some clones in this sample may be carry-over from other donors' samples.

The genes are TRBV6-4 and TRBJ1-5; D is perhaps TRBD1 (5 bases). This CDR3 has 13 amino acids. V was shortened by 5 bases and J by 5 bases, with 10 bases between the two germline ends. CDR1 is MRHNA and CDR2 is SNTAGT in the germline V gene. CDR3 residues: CASSPGPYQPQHF. CDR3 DNA: TGTGCCAGCAGTCCAGGGCCCTATCAGCCCCAGCATTTT.

This clone was observed many times. The chain combines TRBV5-1 with TRBJ2-1; D unresolved. Germline V gives CDR1 SGHRS, CDR2 YFSETQ. Trimming cost V 4 bases and J 10 bases, with 12 bases left between them. This CDR3 contains 12 residues. In nucleotides, the CDR3 is TGCGCCAGCAGCCACCCCTCCCAAGAGCAGTTCTTC. Protein sequence: CASSHPSQEQFF.

This clone showed up many times. The junction departs from germline at one end; a sequencing error may be responsible. This chain joins TRBV7-7 and TRBJ2-1; 15 bases are shared with TRBD2. Germline CDR1 is SSHAT and CDR2 is FNYEAQ (reference sequence). The CDR3 consists of 15 residues. CDR3 nucleotide sequence: TGTGCTAGCAGCGCAGGGACTAGCGGGAGGAATGAGCAGTTCTTC. Its translation: CASSAGTSGRNEQFF.

The table lists this clone with a few counts. The chain joins TRBV19 to TRBJ1-5, with D possibly TRBD1 on 6 matching bases. The DNA matches TRBJ2-3 better at its end, which makes the J call doubtful. Germline loops: CDR1 LNHDA, CDR2 SQIVND (reference sequence). The CDR3 sequence is 14 residues long. The CDR3 sequence: CASQGHYSNQPQYF. The CDR3 DNA reads as TGTGCCAGCCAGGGACATTATAGCAATCAGCCCCAGTATTTT.

This clone was recorded many times. V is TRBV28 and J is TRBJ2-1, with D possibly TRBD2 on 7 matching bases. The CDR3 is 15 amino acids. Germline lookup yields CDR1 MDHEN and CDR2 SYDVKM. V lost 6 bases and J 2 bases, leaving 14 bases between the germline ends. The CDR3 here is CASSRGGGPYNEQFF. The DNA of the CDR3 is TGTGCCAGCAGCCGAGGGGGAGGGCCCTACAATGAGCAGTTCTTC.

This clone was seen a handful of times. The rearrangement joins TRBV6-6 to TRBJ2-1; 8 bases agree with TRBD1. J was trimmed by 7 bases and V by 2 bases; bases with no gene match: 4. The CDR3 is 14 amino acids. The germline gives CDR1 MNHNY, CDR2 SVGAGI (reference sequence). The CDR3 DNA reads TGTGCCAGCAGTTACCCGACAGGGGTGAATGAGCAGTTCTTC. Protein sequence: CASSYPTGVNEQFF.

This clone occurred many times. The rearrangement joins TRBV12-3 or TRBV12-4 to TRBJ2-2; D not certain. The CDR3 length is 15 residues. V was trimmed by 6 bases and J by 0 bases, leaving 11 bases between them. The CDR3 bases are TGTGCCAGCAGGACCTCGGGTGCGAACACCGGGGAGCTGTTTTTT. It specifies CASRTSGANTGELFF.

This clone was picked up a small number of times. It may be a read error: a sequence one base away is much more abundant. The same CDR3 is also encoded by other DNA sequences in this sample. V usage is TRBV7-8 and J usage is TRBJ1-1; possibly TRBD1 for D (6 bases). V gave up 3 bases and J gave up 4 bases, with 9 bases separating them. The V gene's germline CDR1 is SGHVS and CDR2 FQNEAQ. The CDR3 has 13 residues. The chain's CDR3 is CASSFARGTEAFF. The CDR3 bases are TGTGCCAGCAGCTTCGCCAGGGGCACTGAAGCTTTCTTT. The variable domain in full, with the rest retrieved from reference TRBV7-8 and TRBJ1-1, is GAGVSQSPRYKVAKRGQDVALRCDPISGHVSLFWYQQALGQGPEFLTYFQNEAQLDKSGLPSDRFFAERPEGSVSTLKIQRTQQEDSAVYLCASSFARGTEAFFGQGTRLTVV.

This clone appeared many times. Other DNA sequences in this sample translate to the same CDR3. The chain joins TRBV24-1 to TRBJ2-1; maybe TRBD1 (6 bases). With 4 bases removed from V and 8 bases from J, the gap between germline ends came to 17 bases. CDR3 length equals 15 residues. Germline loops: CDR1 KGHDR, CDR2 SFDVKD. This chain's CDR3 is CATSDRDNVGDEQFF. CDR3 sequence (DNA): TGTGCCACCAGTGACAGGGACAATGTGGGCGATGAGCAGTTCTTC.

This clone was counted ten times or more. The V gene is TRBV28, the J gene TRBJ2-5; possibly TRBD1 or TRBD2 for D (6 bases each). The CDR3 sequence is 16 residues long. Germline V gives CDR1 MDHEN, CDR2 SYDVKM. Trimming shortened V by 4 bases and J by 4 bases, and 19 bases separated the two germline ends. The CDR3 reads CASSSPSGAGRETQYF. The CDR3 DNA is TGTGCCAGCAGTTCCCCGTCGGGGGCGGGGCGAGAGACCCAGTACTTC.

This clone has ten or more counts. V and J are TRBV4-1 and TRBJ2-7; 9 bases align to TRBD1. Germline V gives CDR1 MGHRA, CDR2 YSYEKL. Trimming at V came to 4 bases and at J to 0 bases, leaving 10 bases not matched to a gene. This CDR3 is 17 amino acids long. The CDR3 loop reads CASSRLQGAGSSYEQYF. In DNA form, the CDR3 reads TGCGCCAGCAGCCGGTTACAGGGGGCGGGAAGCTCCTACGAGCAGTACTTC.

As concerns this clone: One end of the junction varies from germline; a read error may be responsible. The chain uses TRBV6-1 and TRBJ2-2, with a possible D match to TRBD2 (5 bases). Germline loops: CDR1 MNHNS, CDR2 SASEGT. The CDR3 is made up of 13 amino acids. The CDR3 is CASNRWASGELIF. The CDR3 DNA follows: TGTGCCTCTAACAGATGGGCGTCCGGGGAGCTGATTTTT.

Notes on this clone: One base away lies a much larger clone, so this may be a sequencing read error. The V call is TRBV10-3, the J call TRBJ2-2, with D perhaps matching TRBD1 (5 bases). CDR3 length equals 15 residues. CDR1 and CDR2 (germline): ENHRY, SYGVKD. Trimming cost V 3 bases and J 3 bases, with 11 bases left between them. In nucleotides, the CDR3 is TGTGCCATCAGTGATTCGGACACTGACACCGGGGAGCTGTTTTTT. Translating gives CAISDSDTDTGELFF.

The chain recombines TRBV5-1 with TRBJ1-1, with TRBD1 matching 9 bases. This CDR3 region has 17 residues. CDR1 is SGHRS and CDR2 is YFSETQ in the germline V gene. Trimming removed 2 bases from V and 6 bases from J; junction bases left unmatched: 14. The CDR3 reads CASSLGQGSIPRAEAFF. Here the CDR3 DNA reads TGCGCCAGCAGCTTAGGACAGGGGTCGATTCCGCGTGCTGAAGCTTTCTTT.

This clone was found many times. V gene TRBV29-1 combines with J gene TRBJ1-2; 7 bases agree with TRBD1. Trimming cost V 4 bases and J 4 bases; bases outside gene matches: 6. Germline V gene lookup returns CDR1 SQVTM and CDR2 ANQGSEA. The CDR3 is 13 amino acids. CDR3 nucleotides: TGCAGCGTTGCATATAGGGACAGCTATGGCTACACCTTC. Its translation: CSVAYRDSYGYTF.

This clone was seen at least ten times. J is TRBJ1-5 and V is TRBV13; TRBD1 matches at 7 bases. The J segment lost 4 bases and the V segment lost 0 bases, leaving 3 bases of the junction unmatched. The CDR3 totals 15 residues. Germline CDR1 is PRHDT and CDR2 is FYEKMQ (reference sequence). The DNA for the CDR3 is TGTGCCAGCAGCTTAGGACAGGGGAAAAATCAGCCCCAGCATTTT. The encoded protein is CASSLGQGKNQPQHF.

This clone showed up many times. The rearrangement links TRBV5-1 to TRBJ1-2; D is unresolved. CDR3 length equals 14 residues. The ends were cut back, 0 bases at V and 2 bases at J, with 8 bases in the middle. In germline, CDR1 is SGHRS, CDR2 YFSETQ. CDR3: CASSLDTGNYGYTF. The CDR3 DNA is TGCGCCAGCAGCTTGGACACGGGCAACTATGGCTACACCTTC.